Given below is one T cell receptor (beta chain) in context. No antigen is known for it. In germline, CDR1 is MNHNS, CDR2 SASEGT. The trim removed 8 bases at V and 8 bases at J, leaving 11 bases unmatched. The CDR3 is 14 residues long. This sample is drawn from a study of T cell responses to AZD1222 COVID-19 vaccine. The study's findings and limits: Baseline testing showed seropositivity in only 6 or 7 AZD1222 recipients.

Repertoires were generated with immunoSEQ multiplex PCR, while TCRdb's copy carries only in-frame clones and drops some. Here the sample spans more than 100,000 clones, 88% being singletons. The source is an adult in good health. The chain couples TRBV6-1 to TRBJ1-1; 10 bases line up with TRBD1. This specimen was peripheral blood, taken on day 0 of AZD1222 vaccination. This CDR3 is CASLEPGQGLEAFF. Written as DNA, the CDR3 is TGTGCCAGCCTTGAACCGGGACAGGGGTTAGAAGCTTTCTTT.